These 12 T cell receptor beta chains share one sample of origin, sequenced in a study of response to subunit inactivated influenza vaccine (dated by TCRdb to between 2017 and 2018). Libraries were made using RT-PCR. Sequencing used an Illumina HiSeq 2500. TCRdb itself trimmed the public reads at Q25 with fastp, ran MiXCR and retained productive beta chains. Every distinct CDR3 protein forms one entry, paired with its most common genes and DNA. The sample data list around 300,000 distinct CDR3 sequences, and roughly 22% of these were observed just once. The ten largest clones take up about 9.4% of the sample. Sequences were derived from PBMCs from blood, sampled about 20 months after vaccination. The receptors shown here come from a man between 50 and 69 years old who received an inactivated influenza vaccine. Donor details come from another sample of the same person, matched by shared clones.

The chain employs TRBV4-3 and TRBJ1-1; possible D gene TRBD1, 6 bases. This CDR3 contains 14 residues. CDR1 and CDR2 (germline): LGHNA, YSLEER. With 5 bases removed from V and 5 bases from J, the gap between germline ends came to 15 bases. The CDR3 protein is CASSRVARGTEAFF. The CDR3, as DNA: TGCGCCAGCAGCAGGGTCGCTAGGGGGACTGAAGCTTTCTTT.

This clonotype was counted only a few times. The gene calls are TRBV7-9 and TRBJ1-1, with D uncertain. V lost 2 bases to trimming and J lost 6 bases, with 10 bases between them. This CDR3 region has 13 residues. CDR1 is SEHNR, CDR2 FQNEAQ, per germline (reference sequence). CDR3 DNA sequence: TGTGCCAGCAGCTTAAGATCTCACGCTGAAGCTTTCTTT. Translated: CASSLRSHAEAFF.

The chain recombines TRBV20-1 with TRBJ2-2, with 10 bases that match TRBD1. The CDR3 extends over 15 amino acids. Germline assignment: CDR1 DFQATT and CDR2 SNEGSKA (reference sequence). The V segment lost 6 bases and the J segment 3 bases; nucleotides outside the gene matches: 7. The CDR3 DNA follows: TGCAGTGCCCCTCGGGGACAGGGGTACACCGGGGAGCTGTTTTTT. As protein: CSAPRGQGYTGELFF.

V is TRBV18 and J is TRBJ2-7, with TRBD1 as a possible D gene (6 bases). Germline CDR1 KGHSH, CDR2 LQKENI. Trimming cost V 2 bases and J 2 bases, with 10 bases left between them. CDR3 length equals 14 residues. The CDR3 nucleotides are TGTGCCAGCTCACCAAAGGACAGCGCCTACGAGCAGTACTTC. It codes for CASSPKDSAYEQYF.

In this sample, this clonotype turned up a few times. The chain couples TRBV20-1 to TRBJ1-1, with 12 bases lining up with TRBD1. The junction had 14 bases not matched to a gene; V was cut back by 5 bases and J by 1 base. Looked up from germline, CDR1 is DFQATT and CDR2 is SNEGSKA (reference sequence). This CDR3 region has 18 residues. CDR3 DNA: TGCAGTGCTGGTGGGACAGGGGGCTCCCTCCTCGGGAACACTGAAGCTTTCTTT. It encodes CSAGGTGGSLLGNTEAFF.

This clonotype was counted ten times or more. CDR3: CASSLLVGPNEQFF. The DNA for the CDR3 is TGTGCCAGCAGCTTACTCGTGGGCCCGAATGAGCAGTTCTTC. The J gene is TRBJ2-1, the V gene TRBV7-3; D ambiguous. Per the germline V gene, CDR1 is SGHTA and CDR2 is FQGTGA. CDR3 length: 14 amino acids. V shed 2 bases and J shed 7 bases, with 12 bases lying between them.

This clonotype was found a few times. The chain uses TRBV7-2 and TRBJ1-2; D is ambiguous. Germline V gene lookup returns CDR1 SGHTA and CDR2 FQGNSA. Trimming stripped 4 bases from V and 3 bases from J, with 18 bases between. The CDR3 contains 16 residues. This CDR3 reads CASSSVRRIYDYGYTF. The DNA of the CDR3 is TGTGCCAGCAGCTCCGTAAGGCGAATTTACGACTATGGCTACACCTTC. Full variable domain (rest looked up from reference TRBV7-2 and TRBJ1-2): GAGVSQSPSNKVTEKGKDVELRCDPISGHTALYWYRQSLGQGLEFLIYFQGNSAPDKSGLPSDRFSAERTGGSVSTLTIQRTQQEDSAVYLCASSSVRRIYDYGYTFGSGTRLTVV.

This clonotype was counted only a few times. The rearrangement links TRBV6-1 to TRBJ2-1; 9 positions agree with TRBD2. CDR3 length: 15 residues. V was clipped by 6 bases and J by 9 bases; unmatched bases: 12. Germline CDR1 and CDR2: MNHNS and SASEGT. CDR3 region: CASRVLAGTYREQFF. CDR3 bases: TGTGCCAGCAGGGTACTAGCGGGTACCTATCGTGAGCAGTTCTTC.

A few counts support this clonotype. CDR3 in amino acids: CASSEERATEAFF. The CDR3 DNA reads TGTGCCAGCAGTGAAGAGAGGGCCACTGAAGCTTTCTTT. The chain recombines TRBV2 with TRBJ1-1; the D is unclear. Trimming stripped 1 base from V and 4 bases from J, with 7 bases between. From germline, CDR1 is SNHLY and CDR2 FYNNEI. The CDR3 is 13 amino acids.

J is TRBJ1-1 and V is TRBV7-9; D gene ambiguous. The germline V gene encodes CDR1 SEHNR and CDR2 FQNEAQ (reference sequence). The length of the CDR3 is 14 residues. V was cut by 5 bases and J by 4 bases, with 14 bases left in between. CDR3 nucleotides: TGTGCCAGCAGCCAAGCGGGTGGTGTCACTGAAGCTTTCTTT. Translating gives CASSQAGGVTEAFF.

In nucleotides, the CDR3 is TGCAGTGCTAGATATACAGGGGGCGGTGGAAACACCATATATTTT. Its protein product is CSARYTGGGGNTIYF. J is TRBJ1-3 and V is TRBV20-1, with 9 positions matching TRBD1. The V gene's germline CDR1 is DFQATT and CDR2 SNEGSKA (reference sequence). There are 15 residues in the CDR3. Losses at the gene ends were 2 bases for V and 3 bases for J; bases not matched to a gene: 5.

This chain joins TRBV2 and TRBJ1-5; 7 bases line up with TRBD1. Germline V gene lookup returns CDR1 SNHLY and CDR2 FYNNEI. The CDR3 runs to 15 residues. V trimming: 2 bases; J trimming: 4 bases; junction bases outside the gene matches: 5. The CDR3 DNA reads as TGTGCCAGCAGTGAACAGGGACAGAGAAATCAGCCCCAGCATTTT. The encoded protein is CASSEQGQRNQPQHF. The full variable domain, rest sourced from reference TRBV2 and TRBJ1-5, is EPEVTQTPSHQVTQMGQEVILRCVPISNHLYFYWYRQILGQKVEFLVSFYNNEISEKSEIFDDQFSVERPDGSNFTLKIRSTKLEDSAMYFCASSEQGQRNQPQHFGDGTRLSIL.